This T cell receptor (beta chain) appears in the sequencing data of a study of metastatic and nonmetastatic thyroid tumors. Study-level background: Samples came from malignant and benign thyroid patients, and repertoires were compared across blood and tumor or nodule tissue.

How the authors handled the data: A distant-metastasis classifier for papillary thyroid cancer was built using CDR3 differences across clinicopathological groups. TCRdb re-analyzed the PCR reads using MiXCR. TCRdb's processing, not the authors', yielded these V and J calls. The data contain about 34,000 clones, more than 15% of them singletons. Patients underwent thyroid surgery, and none had received any treatment before it. The CDR3 totals 15 residues. Germline V CDR1 and CDR2: SGHNT, YYREEE (reference sequence). Trimming took 4 bases from V and 5 from J, leaving 18 bases between them. Concerning this clone itself: Its antigen is not known.

Overall study findings and caveats: Malignant tumors reportedly showed significantly higher TCR beta diversity than benign nodules in both blood and tumor.

This sequence originates from a female donor with papillary thyroid cancer or a benign thyroid nodule (not recorded which). Some clones in this sample may be carry-over from other donors' samples. Sequencing used blood. The rearrangement uses TRBV5-4 and TRBJ2-5; D is unresolved. The CDR3 coding sequence is TGTGCCAGCAGCCGTCATGTAGGTGCGATGGAGACCCAGTACTTC. Translating gives CASSRHVGAMETQYF.